Listed below are T cell receptor beta chains from one sample, sequenced in a study of shared clonotypes between healthy human individuals. Here immunoSEQ multiplex PCR was the method, and the copy in TCRdb shows in-frame clones only, minus some. The sample lists roughly 2.5 million clones; just over 90% were seen once. Sequenced input: naive CD4+ T cells sorted from blood. These receptors were collected from a man aged 18 to 35 in good health. Both conserved end residues are trimmed from each CDR3.

j_gene	v_gene	CDR3aa
TRBJ2-4	TRBV13	ASSSIQY
TRBJ2-3	TRBV30	AWGRLVGAGDTQY
TRBJ2-3	TRBV7-8	ASSLVIAGSTDTQY
TRBJ2-7	TRBV18	ASSPGREVDEQY
TRBJ1-2	TRBV6-5	ASSSSGTGLGGYT
TRBJ1-3	TRBV27	ASSLSISGNTIY
TRBJ2-1	TRBV5-3	ARSSPPNEQF
TRBJ1-6	TRBV5-1	ASSLADGPLMGNSPLH
TRBJ2-5	TRBV2	ASSESGRAEETQY
TRBJ1-4	TRBV19	ASSLTPANEKLF
TRBJ2-1	TRBV5-1	ASSLSAGLAGIYEQF
TRBJ2-3	TRBV6-1	ASANREIETDTQY
TRBJ2-5	TRBV7-2	ASSFGQGRQETQY
TRBJ2-1	TRBV18	ASSGRSGGNYNEQF
TRBJ2-4	TRBV13	ASSLPGTSQY
TRBJ2-7	TRBV5-1	ASSTPPGQGFSYEQY
TRBJ1-2	TRBV4-1	ASSQDAPLYGYT
TRBJ2-5	TRBV18	ASSPPVALKETQY
TRBJ1-3	TRBV11-3	ASSRETGTGNTIY
TRBJ1-4	TRBV5-5	ASTAGWASPNEKLF
TRBJ2-1	TRBV10-2	ASTRGGLAGVEQF
TRBJ2-7	TRBV5-1	ASSLGLAGMGEQY
TRBJ1-5	TRBV15	ATSRGTEYNQPQH
TRBJ1-2	TRBV18	ASSPGTANRYGYT
TRBJ1-4	TRBV5-4	ASSPQGGANEKLF
TRBJ2-2	TRBV29-1	SVGPTGETPETGELF
TRBJ1-2	TRBV5-1	ASSFAPLWESNYGYT
TRBJ2-5	TRBV29-1	SVGPRLAEETQY
TRBJ2-5	TRBV11-2	ASSLLLDPETQY
TRBJ1-2	TRBV7-2	ASSLALLGVYGYT
TRBJ2-1	TRBV6-4	ASSGGAHNEQF
TRBJ2-1	TRBV7-8	ASSLAVSSGRV
TRBJ2-1	TRBV6-1	ASRSASGGFEQF
TRBJ1-2	TRBV5-1	ASSSGTGYYGYT
TRBJ1-1	TRBV28	ASSLSGGAF
TRBJ2-4	TRBV7-9	ASSPSTGTKNIQY
TRBJ1-5	TRBV19	ASSIVDGYNQPQH
TRBJ1-1	TRBV5-1	ASSLRAGWGNTEAF
TRBJ2-1	TRBV6-1	ASFNYNEQF
TRBJ1-5	TRBV6-5	ASSYSPEQPQH
TRBJ1-5	TRBV10-3	AISESSGINQPQH
TRBJ2-5	TRBV5-1	ASSLGGLADQETQY
TRBJ1-6	TRBV27	ASSLPGDGGSPLH